This T cell receptor (beta chain) was recorded in a study of OX40 agonist ivuxolimab in advanced cancers. On the study more broadly: Ivuxolimab is an agonistic anti-OX40 (CD134) antibody, and patients were treated with it.

Here immunoSEQ multiplex PCR was the method, and the copy in TCRdb shows in-frame clones only, minus some. The sample consists of roughly 65,000 clones, over 60% of them appearing once. V lost 4 bases and J lost 0; bases outside the gene matches: 4. CDR1 and CDR2 from the germline V gene are LGHNA and YNFKEQ. This CDR3 contains 16 residues. This sample comprised CD4+ or CD8+ T cells sorted from blood, obtained in a trial of the OX40 agonist ivuxolimab. The source is an adult with an advanced solid tumor such as melanoma, head and neck, liver or kidney cancer. The gene calls are TRBV4-2 and TRBJ2-3, with TRBD2 matching 10 bases. CDR3 residues: CASSPSSGGSTDTQYF. The DNA of the CDR3 is TGTGCCAGCAGCCCGTCTAGCGGGGGTAGCACAGATACGCAGTATTTT.